This T cell receptor (beta chain) was identified during a study of T cell repertoires in cytomegalovirus infection. Study summary: Both CMV infection and a matching HLA type were indicated by public TCR beta signatures. Study-level points and caveats: What dominated the ex vivo response were HLA-C-restricted CMV-specific TCR beta clonotypes. Cumulative public TCR beta family frequency identified carriers of CMV plus the relevant HLA.

With 3 bases removed from V and 7 bases from J, the gap between germline ends came to 12 bases. The CDR3 contains 13 residues. Germline values: CDR1 MDHEN, CDR2 SYDVKM. This clonotype was picked up many times. Antigen unknown. TCRdb passed the reads through MiXCR, listing each CDR3 protein once. The repertoire holds 290,000 or so distinct CDR3 sequences, with more than 20% as singletons. V usage is TRBV28 and J usage is TRBJ1-1; D unclear. Material: PBMCs. The origin of this receptor is a human donor in good health (CMV status not recorded). Some clones in this sample may be carry-over from other donors' samples. The CDR3 nucleotides are TGTGCCAGCAGTTTGTATTCGGGGATTGAAGCTTTCTTT. Translating it yields CASSLYSGIEAFF.